This passage covers 20 T cell receptor beta chains from one sample sequenced in a study of CD4 and CD8 cells across lung adenocarcinoma regions. TCRdb recomputed calls from the PCR reads with MiXCR, one row per CDR3 protein. Among some 20,000 distinct CDR3 sequences listed, around half were seen once. The sample comprised CD8+ T cells from the center of a lung tumor. The receptors here all came from a female donor with lung adenocarcinoma. The CD4 and CD8 labels of this study may be unreliable.

The V gene is TRBV6-5, the J gene TRBJ2-5; D is ambiguous. Judging by the DNA end, TRBJ2-7 fits better; the J call may be wrong. CDR3 length equals 12 residues. Germline values: CDR1 MNHEY, CDR2 SVGAGI. CDR3 DNA: TGTGCCAGCAGTTACAGAATGGGCGAGCAGTACTTC. The encoded protein is CASSYRMGEQYF.

The chain carries TRBV10-2 and TRBJ2-3, with TRBD1 matching 7 bases. This CDR3 has 15 residues. From germline, CDR1 is WSHSY and CDR2 SAAADI. V was pared by 8 bases and J by 2 bases, with 10 bases of the junction left unmatched. The CDR3 is CASDRAFPHTDTQYF. In DNA, the CDR3 is TGCGCCAGCGACAGGGCGTTCCCCCACACAGATACGCAGTATTTT.

Ten or more counts support this clonotype. This chain links TRBV6-5 with TRBJ2-2; D unresolved. CDR1 and CDR2 (germline): MNHEY, SVGAGI. V lost 2 bases and J lost 4, with 8 bases in between. CDR3 size: 14 residues. The CDR3 region is CASSYLYSTGELFF. For the CDR3, the DNA is TGTGCCAGCAGTTACCTTTACAGCACCGGGGAGCTGTTTTTT.

This clonotype was counted ten times or more. CDR3 residues: CASSPGPPAEIRNEQFF. CDR3 DNA sequence: TGCGCCAGCAGCCCCGGACCCCCAGCAGAAATTCGGAATGAGCAGTTCTTC. V gene TRBV4-1 combines with J gene TRBJ2-1; D gene unclear. Per the germline V gene, CDR1 is MGHRA and CDR2 is YSYEKL. Trimming pared 4 bases from V and 7 bases from J, leaving 23 bases between. The CDR3 runs 17 residues.

The rearrangement uses TRBV6-1 and TRBJ2-5, with D unresolved. This CDR3 contains 15 residues. Germline lookup yields CDR1 MNHNS and CDR2 SASEGT. The V and J ends lost 7 bases and 0 bases respectively, with 15 bases between them. The CDR3 reads CASIPFASYQETQYF. The CDR3 DNA sequence: TGTGCCAGCATCCCCTTTGCGAGCTACCAAGAGACCCAGTACTTC.

This clonotype counts as medium-sized (0.01 to 0.1%). The chain's CDR3 is CASSSGSDNEQFF. The CDR3 region has the DNA TGTGCCAGCAGTTCTGGCAGTGACAATGAGCAGTTCTTC. V usage is TRBV6-5 and J usage is TRBJ2-1, with D hard to call. CDR1 and CDR2 from the germline V gene are MNHEY and SVGAGI. The CDR3 contains 13 residues. V dropped 4 bases and J dropped 5 bases, with 9 bases sitting between them.

The gene calls are TRBV10-3 and TRBJ2-4; possibly TRBD1 or TRBD2 for D (6 bases each). Judging by the DNA end, TRBJ2-5 fits better; the J call may be wrong. The CDR3 length is 14 residues. The V gene's germline CDR1 is ENHRY and CDR2 SYGVKD. The chain's CDR3 is CATMGGREGKTQYF. CDR3 nucleotide sequence: TGTGCCACGATGGGGGGCCGTGAGGGAAAGACCCAGTACTTC.

This chain joins TRBV6-1 and TRBJ2-5; TRBD2 agrees at 9 bases. Judging by the DNA end, TRBJ2-7 fits better; the J call may be wrong. Germline CDR1 is MNHNS and CDR2 is SASEGT. The CDR3 contains 14 residues. CDR3 DNA: TGTGCCAGCAGAGGGCGGGGGGGCACTTACGAGCAGTACTTC. Translating it yields CASRGRGGTYEQYF.

This clonotype was recorded only once. This chain uses TRBV9 with TRBJ2-1, with 9 bases aligning to TRBD2. J lost 6 bases, V lost 3 bases, and 4 bases had no gene match. Germline values: CDR1 SGDLS, CDR2 YYNGEE. The CDR3 sequence is 14 residues long. The CDR3 loop reads CASSAGTSSNEQFF. In nucleotides, the CDR3 is TGTGCCAGCAGCGCCGGGACTAGCAGCAATGAGCAGTTCTTC.

This chain joins TRBV4-1 and TRBJ2-3; TRBD2 matches 7 bases. This CDR3 has 15 amino acids. Germline V gene data show CDR1 as MGHRA and CDR2 as YSYEKL. The V and J ends lost 3 bases and 9 bases, in that order; junction bases with no gene match: 12. This CDR3 is CASSQGERDKDTQYF. Written as DNA, the CDR3 is TGCGCCAGCAGCCAGGGAGAGCGGGATAAGGACACGCAGTATTTT.

This clonotype appeared a single time. The rearrangement links TRBV6-1 to TRBJ2-5; 7 bases are a match to TRBD1. The J call could be wrong; TRBJ2-7 is a better fit for the DNA end. The germline CDR1 and CDR2 sequences are MNHNS and SASEGT. This CDR3 contains 11 residues. As DNA, the CDR3 is TGTGCCAGCACAGGGGGCTACGAGCAGTACTTC. It translates to CASTGGYEQYF.

Sample share makes this clonotype medium-sized (0.01 to 0.1%). This chain joins TRBV6-1 and TRBJ2-1, with 9 nucleotides matching TRBD1. J lost 10 bases, V lost 6 bases, and 7 bases had no gene match. CDR1 MNHNS and CDR2 SASEGT come from the germline V gene. The CDR3 contains 13 residues. CDR3 in amino acids: CASRGTGRREQFF. Here the CDR3 DNA reads TGTGCCAGCAGGGGGACAGGGCGCCGGGAGCAGTTCTTC.

The chain uses TRBV6-1 and TRBJ2-5, with D possibly matching TRBD2 (6 bases). V was shortened by 7 bases and J by 9 bases, with 21 bases between the two germline ends. Per germline, CDR1 MNHNS and CDR2 SASEGT. This CDR3 has 14 residues. CDR3 in DNA: TGTGCCAGCACCATTACGGAGGGACCCTACCCCCAGTACTTC. It translates to CASTITEGPYPQYF.

A few counts support this clonotype. The chain recombines TRBV6-5 with TRBJ2-3; TRBD2 might be the D (6 bases). The CDR3 covers 14 residues. CDR1 is MNHEY and CDR2 is SVGAGI in the germline V gene. Between the trimmed V and J ends, which lost 3 bases and 6 bases, there was a span of 13 bases. This CDR3 is CASSYGRAGDTQYF. In DNA form, the CDR3 reads TGTGCCAGCAGTTATGGCAGGGCGGGGGATACGCAGTATTTT.

This clonotype was picked up many times. This chain links TRBV4-1 with TRBJ2-1; 8 bases are a match to TRBD2. The CDR3 has 17 residues. The ends lost 1 base at V and 5 bases at J; junction bases unmatched: 10. The germline V gene has CDR1 MGHRA and CDR2 YSYEKL. CDR3 residues: CASSQGQLAASNNEQFF. CDR3 bases: TGCGCCAGCAGCCAAGGCCAACTAGCGGCGAGCAACAATGAGCAGTTCTTC.

The V gene is TRBV4-1, the J gene TRBJ2-1, with 7 bases that match TRBD2. CDR1 is MGHRA and CDR2 is YSYEKL in the germline V gene. The ends lost 4 bases at V and 4 bases at J; junction bases unmatched: 4. The CDR3 consists of 14 residues. The CDR3 DNA reads TGCGCCAGCAGCCGCGGAGCGGGATACAATGAGCAGTTCTTC. Translating it yields CASSRGAGYNEQFF.

This clonotype was counted ten times or more. The rearrangement uses TRBV14 and TRBJ2-1; 12 positions match TRBD2. CDR1 SGHDN and CDR2 FVKESK come from the germline V gene. V dropped 7 bases and J dropped 6; count of bases not matched to a gene: 7. There are 15 residues in the CDR3. The CDR3 DNA reads as TGTGCCAGCACCGAGGGACTAGCGGGCTCCAATGAGCAGTTCTTC. Residues: CASTEGLAGSNEQFF.

J is TRBJ2-1 and V is TRBV6-1, with 8 bases lining up with TRBD1. The CDR3 sequence is 16 residues long. The V and J ends lost 6 bases and 1 base, in that order; junction bases with no gene match: 8. CDR1 and CDR2 from the germline V gene are MNHNS and SASEGT. As DNA, the CDR3 is TGTGCCAGCAGCTCCGACAGGGGACGATCCTACAATGAGCAGTTCTTC. Amino acid sequence: CASSSDRGRSYNEQFF.

V gene TRBV7-3 combines with J gene TRBJ2-3, with TRBD2 identical over 11 bases. J gave up 8 bases and V 4 bases, and 5 bases lay outside the gene matches. From germline, CDR1 is SGHTA and CDR2 FQGTGA. The CDR3 sequence is 14 residues long. The CDR3 reads CASSSTLAGGTQYF. The DNA of the CDR3 is TGTGCCAGCAGCTCAACCCTAGCGGGAGGTACGCAGTATTTT. The full variable domain, rest sourced from reference TRBV7-3 and TRBJ2-3, is GAGVSQTPSNKVTEKGKYVELRCDPISGHTALYWYRQSLGQGPEFLIYFQGTGAADDSGLPNDRFFAVRPEGSVSTLKIQRTERGDSAVYLCASSSTLAGGTQYFGPGTRLTVL.

The V call is TRBV10-1, the J call TRBJ2-1; TRBD2 agrees at 15 bases. This CDR3 contains 15 residues. Losses at the gene ends were 0 bases for V and 13 bases for J; bases not matched to a gene: 4. The germline V gene encodes CDR1 WNHNN and CDR2 SYGVQD (reference sequence). CDR3 sequence: CASSESGTSGGNQFF. In nucleotides, the CDR3 is TGCGCCAGCAGTGAGTCGGGGACTAGCGGGGGGAACCAGTTCTTC.